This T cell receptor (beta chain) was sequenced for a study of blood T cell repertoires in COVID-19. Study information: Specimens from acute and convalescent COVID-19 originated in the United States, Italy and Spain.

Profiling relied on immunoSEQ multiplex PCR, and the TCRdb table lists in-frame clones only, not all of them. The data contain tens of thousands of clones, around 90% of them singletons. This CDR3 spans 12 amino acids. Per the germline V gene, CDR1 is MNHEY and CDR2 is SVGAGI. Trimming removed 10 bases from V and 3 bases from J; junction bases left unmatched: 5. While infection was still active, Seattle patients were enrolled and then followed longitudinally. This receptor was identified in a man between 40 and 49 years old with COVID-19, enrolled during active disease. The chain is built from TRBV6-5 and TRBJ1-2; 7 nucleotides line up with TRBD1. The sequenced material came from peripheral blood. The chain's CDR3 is CATGTAYYGYTF. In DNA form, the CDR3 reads TGTGCCACCGGGACAGCCTACTATGGCTACACCTTC.